The TCR beta chain described here comes from a study of CD8+CD57+ T cells in acquired aplastic anemia. Sequenced patients had shown CD8+CD57+ cell expansion by flow cytometry. The study profiled TCR beta VDJ and CDR3 using genomic DNA as template. TCRdb analysed the reads with MiXCR anew, one entry per CDR3 protein. The top ten clones hold under 3.5% of a sample with about 150,000 distinct CDR3 sequences, less than 50% of them seen once. Germline values: CDR1 MGHDK, CDR2 SYGVNS. Losses at the gene ends were 5 bases for V and 0 bases for J; bases not matched to a gene: 4. This CDR3 has 14 residues. Source material: sorted CD4+, CD8+, or CD8+CD57+ T cells (not recorded which) from PBMCs. This receptor was identified in a human donor with aplastic anemia. The chain is built from TRBV25-1 and TRBJ2-7; the match to TRBD1 covers 7 bases. The CDR3: CASSYRGLSYEQYV. In DNA, the CDR3 is TGTGCCAGCAGTTACAGGGGCCTCTCCTACGAGCAGTACGTC.